This TCR beta chain originates from a study of vaccination effects on CD4 cells after COVID-19. The overall study: Peptide-pool stimulation followed by sequencing identified expanded antigen-specific CD4+ clonotypes in the ViraFEST assay. Participants were given two doses of BNT162b2 or mRNA-1273 vaccine.

This clone turned up a few times. Antigen specificity is unknown. Using immunoSEQ multiplex PCR, the repertoire was profiled, and TCRdb retains in-frame clones only, with some absent. The repertoire consists of 45,000 to 50,000 clones, with approximately 70% occurring once and the leading ten covering roughly 6%. Investigators separated out CD4+ T cells once 10 days of culture had passed. Each culture had half its medium swapped for IL-2 medium on days 3 and 7. The CDR3 runs 15 residues. V lost 6 bases to trimming and J lost 6 bases; unmatched junction nucleotides: 7. In germline, CDR1 is MNHEY, CDR2 SVGAGI.

The chain uses TRBV6-5 and TRBJ1-5; TRBD1 matches 11 bases. The origin of this receptor is a human donor who received a COVID-19 vaccine. The sequencing here drew on CD4+ T cells from PBMCs cultured without peptide, taken before COVID-19 vaccination. The CDR3 loop reads CASSPGTGGFQPQHF. The CDR3, as DNA: TGTGCCAGCAGCCCCGGGACAGGGGGTTTTCAGCCCCAGCATTTT.